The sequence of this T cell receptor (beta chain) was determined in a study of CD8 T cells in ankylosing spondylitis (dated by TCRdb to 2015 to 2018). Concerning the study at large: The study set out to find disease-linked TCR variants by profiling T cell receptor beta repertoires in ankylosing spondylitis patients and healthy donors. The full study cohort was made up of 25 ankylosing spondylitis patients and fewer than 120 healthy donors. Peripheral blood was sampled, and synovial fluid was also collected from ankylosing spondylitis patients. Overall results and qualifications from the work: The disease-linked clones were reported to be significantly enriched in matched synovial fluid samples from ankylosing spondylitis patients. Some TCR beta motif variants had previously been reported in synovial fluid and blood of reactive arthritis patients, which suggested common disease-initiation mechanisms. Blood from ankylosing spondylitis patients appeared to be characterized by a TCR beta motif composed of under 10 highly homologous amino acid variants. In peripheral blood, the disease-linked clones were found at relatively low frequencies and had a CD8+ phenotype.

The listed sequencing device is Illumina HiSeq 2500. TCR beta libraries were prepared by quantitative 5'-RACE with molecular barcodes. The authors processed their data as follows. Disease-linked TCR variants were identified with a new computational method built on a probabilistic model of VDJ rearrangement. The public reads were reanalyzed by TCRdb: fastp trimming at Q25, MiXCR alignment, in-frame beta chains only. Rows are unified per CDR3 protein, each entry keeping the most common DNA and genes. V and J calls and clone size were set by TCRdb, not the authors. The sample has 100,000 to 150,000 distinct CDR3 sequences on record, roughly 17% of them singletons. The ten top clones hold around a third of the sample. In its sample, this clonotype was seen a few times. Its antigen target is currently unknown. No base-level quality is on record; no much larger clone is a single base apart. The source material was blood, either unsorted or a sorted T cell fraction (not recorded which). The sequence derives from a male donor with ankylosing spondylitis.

CDR3 protein: CSVEDGLGNEQFF. The base sequence is TGCAGCGTTGAAGATGGCTTGGGCAATGAGCAGTTCTTC. Recombination linked TRBV29-1 to TRBJ2-1; a confident D gene designation cannot be given. Reading the germline V gene gives CDR1 SQVTM and CDR2 ANQGSEA. Reading from cysteine to phenylalanine, the CDR3 counts 13 amino acids. The DNA shown is the 39-base CDR3, in frame from base 1. V is shortened by 0 bases, J by 6 bases, and the region joining them spans 9 bases.